A single T cell receptor beta chain is shown here with its context. This clone was recorded once. The antigen this receptor binds is unknown. Nothing much larger sits one base from this clone, and base qualities are not available. Participants in the prospective study were aged roughly 18 to 89 years, lived in about two dozen United States geographic areas, and enrolled through a virtual design. In the prospective study, participants were assigned to cohorts based on the clinical history participants reported in a screening survey and a study questionnaire. Recovered participants in ImmuneRACE Cohort 3 were defined by two consecutive negative NP/OP PCR tests, clearance by a healthcare professional, or resolution of symptoms. In the prospective study, whole blood, serum and a nasopharyngeal or oropharyngeal swab were collected from each participant by mobile phlebotomists. Participants in the prospective study had the option to provide additional blood draws and questionnaires over an approximately two-month period. Before DNA extraction, prospective study blood samples were shipped either frozen or at room temperature.

The data stem from a study of blood T cell repertoires in COVID-19 (dated by TCRdb to about 2020). For context, the study as a whole: The collaborator samples originated in the United States, Italy and Spain and spanned the acute and convalescent phases of COVID-19. The prospective study material was composed of cDNA or gDNA derived from T cells, B-cell-depleted T cells, or PBMCs. The dataset comprised deeply sampled blood TCRbeta repertoires from subjects exposed to, actively infected with, or recovered from COVID-19. A freely available public database, intended as a resource for researchers studying the immune response to SARS-CoV-2, is where the repertoires were released. Samples were obtained from the ongoing ImmuneRACE study (first 160 participants) and from 950 to 1,500 subjects provided by 6 global collaborators. A de-identified subject ID, COVID-19 status, age in years and sex were almost always included in the sample metadata. Where available, HLA class I and class II types were taken from metadata supplied by the sample provider and were not determined by assay-based typing. General study outcomes and caveats: The amount of clinical and demographic metadata varied by source and participant and was provided uncurated.

From its cysteine to its phenylalanine, the CDR3 spans 13 amino acids. Of all the DNA, just the CDR3 is kept, 39 bases in frame from base 1. In the germline V gene (reference sequence), CDR1 corresponds to SEHNR and CDR2 to FQNEAQ. V lost 1 base and J lost 11 bases, and the count of bases not matched to a germline gene is 4. The immunoSEQ Assay, a bias-controlled multiplex PCR, was used to amplify TCRbeta CDR3 regions from genomic DNA. The source study handled its data this way. Nucleated cell counts per sample were estimated from amplification of reference gene primers within the assay. To quantify the absolute abundance of each unique TCRbeta CDR3 rearrangement, sequence reads were collapsed and filtered. For each sample, productive Simpson clonality was calculated by taking the square root of Simpson's diversity index across productive rearrangements. TCRdb carries this immuneACCESS record with in-frame sequences only. Its versions omit some clonotypes, under half of them owing to an unresolved V gene in the studies checked, with the rest unexplained. The V and J calls and clone size are taken from that table; D and trimming were inferred from the DNA. Present in this sample are a few hundred thousand clones, 87% of which were seen just once. Around 9% of the sample comes from the top ten.

The sequence joins TRBV7-9 to TRBJ1-2; 10 nucleotides in the junction match TRBD1. Sequenced: PBMCs or T cells enriched from blood (not recorded which). This receptor was identified in a woman aged 18-29 years who had recovered from COVID-19. The nucleotides read TGTGCCAGCAGCTTAGGATCGGACAGGGGGTACACCTTC. This codes for CASSLGSDRGYTF.